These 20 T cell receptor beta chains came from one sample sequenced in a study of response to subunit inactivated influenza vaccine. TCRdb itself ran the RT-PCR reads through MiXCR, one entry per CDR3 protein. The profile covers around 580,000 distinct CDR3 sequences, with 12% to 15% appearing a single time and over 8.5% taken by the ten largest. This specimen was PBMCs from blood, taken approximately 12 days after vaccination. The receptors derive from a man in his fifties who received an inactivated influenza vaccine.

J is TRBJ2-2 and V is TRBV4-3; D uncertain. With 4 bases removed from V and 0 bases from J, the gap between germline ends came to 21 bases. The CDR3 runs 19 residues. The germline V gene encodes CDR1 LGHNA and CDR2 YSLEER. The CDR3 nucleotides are TGCGCCAGCAGCCGCAGGACCACTTTAGCAGGAACGAACACCGGGGAGCTGTTTTTT. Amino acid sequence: CASSRRTTLAGTNTGELFF.

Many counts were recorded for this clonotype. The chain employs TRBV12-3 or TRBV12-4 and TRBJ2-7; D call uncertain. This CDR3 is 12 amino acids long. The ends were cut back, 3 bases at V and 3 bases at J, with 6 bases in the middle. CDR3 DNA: TGTGCCAGCAGTTTCGTTCGCTACGAGCAGTACTTC. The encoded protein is CASSFVRYEQYF.

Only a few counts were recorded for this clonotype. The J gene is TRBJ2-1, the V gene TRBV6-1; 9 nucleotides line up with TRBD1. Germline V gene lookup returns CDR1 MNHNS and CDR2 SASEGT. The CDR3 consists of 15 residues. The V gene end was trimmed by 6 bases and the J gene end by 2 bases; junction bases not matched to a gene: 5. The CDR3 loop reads CASRKTGGAYNEQFF. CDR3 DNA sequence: TGTGCCAGCAGGAAAACAGGGGGCGCCTACAATGAGCAGTTCTTC.

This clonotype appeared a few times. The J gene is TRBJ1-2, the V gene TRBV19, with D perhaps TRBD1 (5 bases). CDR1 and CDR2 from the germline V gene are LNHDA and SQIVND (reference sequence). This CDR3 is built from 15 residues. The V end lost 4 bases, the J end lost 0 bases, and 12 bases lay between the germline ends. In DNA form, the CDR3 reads TGTGCCAGTAGTACTGACAGAATCTCTAACTATGGCTACACCTTC. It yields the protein CASSTDRISNYGYTF.

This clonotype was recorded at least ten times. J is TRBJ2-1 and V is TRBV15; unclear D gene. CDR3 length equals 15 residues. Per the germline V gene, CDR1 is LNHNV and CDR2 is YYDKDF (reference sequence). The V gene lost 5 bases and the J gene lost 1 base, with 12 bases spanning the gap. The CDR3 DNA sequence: TGTGCCACCAGCCCCGCGATGCAATCCTACAATGAGCAGTTCTTC. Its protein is CATSPAMQSYNEQFF.

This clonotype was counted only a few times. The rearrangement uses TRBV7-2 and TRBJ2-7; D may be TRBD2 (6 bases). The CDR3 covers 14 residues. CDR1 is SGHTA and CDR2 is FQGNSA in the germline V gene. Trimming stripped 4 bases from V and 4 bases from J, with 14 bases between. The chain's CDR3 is CASSSIGRGYEQYF. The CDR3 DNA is TGTGCCAGCAGCTCCATAGGTCGGGGGTACGAGCAGTACTTC.

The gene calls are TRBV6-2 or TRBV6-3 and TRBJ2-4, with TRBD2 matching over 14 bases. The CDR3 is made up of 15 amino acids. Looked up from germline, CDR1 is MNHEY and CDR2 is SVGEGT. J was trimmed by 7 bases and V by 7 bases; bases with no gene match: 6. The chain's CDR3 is CASTGLAGEMNIQYF. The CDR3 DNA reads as TGTGCCAGCACGGGACTAGCGGGAGAGATGAACATTCAGTACTTC.

In nucleotides, the CDR3 is TGCAGCGTTGAAGGCGGGACTAGAAGCGAGCAGTACTTC. Its protein is CSVEGGTRSEQYF. The chain uses TRBV29-1 and TRBJ2-7, with TRBD2 matching over 8 bases. The CDR3 totals 13 residues. V dropped 1 base and J dropped 6; count of bases not matched to a gene: 5. Looked up from germline, CDR1 is SQVTM and CDR2 is ANQGSEA.

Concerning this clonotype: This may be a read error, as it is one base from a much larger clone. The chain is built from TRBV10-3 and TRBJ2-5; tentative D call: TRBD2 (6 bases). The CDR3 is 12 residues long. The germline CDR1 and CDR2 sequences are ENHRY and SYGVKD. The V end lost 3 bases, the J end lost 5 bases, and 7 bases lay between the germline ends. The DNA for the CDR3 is TGTGCCATCAGTGATCGGGAGGAGACCCAGTACTTC. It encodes CAISDREETQYF.

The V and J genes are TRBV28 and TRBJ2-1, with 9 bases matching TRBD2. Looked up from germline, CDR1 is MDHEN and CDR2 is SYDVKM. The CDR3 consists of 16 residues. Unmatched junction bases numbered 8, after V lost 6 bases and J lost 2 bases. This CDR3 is CASRDKLAGAYNEQFF. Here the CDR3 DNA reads TGTGCCAGCAGAGACAAACTAGCGGGTGCCTACAATGAGCAGTTCTTC.

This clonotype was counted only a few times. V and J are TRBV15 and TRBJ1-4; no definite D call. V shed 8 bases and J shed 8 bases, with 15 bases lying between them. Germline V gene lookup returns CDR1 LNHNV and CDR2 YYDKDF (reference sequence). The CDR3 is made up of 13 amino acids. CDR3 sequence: CATGPRTREKLFF. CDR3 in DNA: TGTGCCACCGGCCCGCGTACTCGGGAAAAACTGTTTTTT. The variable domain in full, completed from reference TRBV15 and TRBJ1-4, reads DAMVIQNPRYQVTQFGKPVTLSCSQTLNHNVMYWYQQKSSQAPKLLFHYYDKDFNNEADTPDNFQSRRPNTSFCFLDIRSPGLGDTAMYLCATGPRTREKLFFGSGTQLSVL.

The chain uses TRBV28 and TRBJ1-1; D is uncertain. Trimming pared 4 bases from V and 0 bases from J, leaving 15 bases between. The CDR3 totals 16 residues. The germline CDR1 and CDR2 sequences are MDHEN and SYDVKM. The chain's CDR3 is CASSSLGGSLNTEAFF. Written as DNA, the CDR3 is TGTGCCAGCAGTTCTTTAGGAGGGTCCCTGAACACTGAAGCTTTCTTT. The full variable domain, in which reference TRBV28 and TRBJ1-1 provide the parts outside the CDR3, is DVKVTQSSRYLVKRTGEKVFLECVQDMDHENMFWYRQDPGLGLRLIYFSYDVKMKEKGDIPEGYSVSREKKERFSLILESASTNQTSMYLCASSSLGGSLNTEAFFGQGTRLTVV.

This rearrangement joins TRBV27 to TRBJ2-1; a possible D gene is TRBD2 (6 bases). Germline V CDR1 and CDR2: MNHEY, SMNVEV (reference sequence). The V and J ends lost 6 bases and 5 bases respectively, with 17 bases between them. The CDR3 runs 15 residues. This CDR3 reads CASRFTGLSNNEQFF. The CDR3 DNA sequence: TGTGCCAGCAGATTTACGGGACTTAGCAACAATGAGCAGTTCTTC.

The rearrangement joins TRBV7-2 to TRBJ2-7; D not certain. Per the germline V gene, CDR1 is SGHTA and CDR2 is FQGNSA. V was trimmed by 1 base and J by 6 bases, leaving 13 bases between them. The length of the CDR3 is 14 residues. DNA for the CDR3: TGTGCCAGCAGCTTAGTAGCAGGCGCGTTCGAGCAGTACTTC. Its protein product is CASSLVAGAFEQYF.

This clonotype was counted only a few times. DNA of the CDR3: TGTGCCAGCAGCTTGCGGACTAGCGAGTACAATGAGCAGTTCTTC. This sequence encodes CASSLRTSEYNEQFF. This chain joins TRBV5-5 and TRBJ2-1; the match to TRBD2 covers 9 bases. CDR1 and CDR2 from the germline V gene are SGHKS and YYEKEE (reference sequence). The CDR3 contains 15 residues. V was clipped by 1 base and J by 4 bases; unmatched bases: 3.

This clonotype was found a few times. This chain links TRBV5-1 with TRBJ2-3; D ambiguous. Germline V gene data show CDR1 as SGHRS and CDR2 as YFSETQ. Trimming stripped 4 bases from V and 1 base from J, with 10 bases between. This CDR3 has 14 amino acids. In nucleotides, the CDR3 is TGCGCCAGCAGCCCTGGACCTGGCACAGATACGCAGTATTTT. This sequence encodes CASSPGPGTDTQYF.

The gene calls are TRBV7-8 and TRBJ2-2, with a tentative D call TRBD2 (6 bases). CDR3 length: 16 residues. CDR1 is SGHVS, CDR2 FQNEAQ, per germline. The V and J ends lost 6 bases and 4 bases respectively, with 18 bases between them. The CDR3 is CASRRLPGGITGELFF. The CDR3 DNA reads TGTGCCAGCAGACGGTTACCCGGGGGAATCACCGGGGAGCTGTTTTTT.

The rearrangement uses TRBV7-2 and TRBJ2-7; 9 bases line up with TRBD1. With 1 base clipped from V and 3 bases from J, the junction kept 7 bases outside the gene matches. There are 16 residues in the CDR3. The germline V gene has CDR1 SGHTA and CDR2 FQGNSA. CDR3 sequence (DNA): TGTGCCAGCAGCTTAGAGTTGGGGACAGGGAACTACGAGCAGTACTTC. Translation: CASSLELGTGNYEQYF.

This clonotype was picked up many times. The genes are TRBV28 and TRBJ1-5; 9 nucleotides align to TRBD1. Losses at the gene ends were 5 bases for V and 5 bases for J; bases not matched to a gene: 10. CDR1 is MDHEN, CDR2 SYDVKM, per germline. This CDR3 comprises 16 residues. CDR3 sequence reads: CASSPRGTGYHQPQHF. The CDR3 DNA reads TGTGCCAGCAGTCCCCGTGGGACAGGGTACCATCAGCCCCAGCATTTT.

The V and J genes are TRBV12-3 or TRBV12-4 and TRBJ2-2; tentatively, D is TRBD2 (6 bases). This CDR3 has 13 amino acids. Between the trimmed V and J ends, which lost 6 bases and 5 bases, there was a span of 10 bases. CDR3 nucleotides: TGTGCCAGCAGGGGACGGGGGACCGGGGAGCTGTTTTTT. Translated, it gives CASRGRGTGELFF.